Shown below are 28 T cell receptor beta chains from a single sample sequenced in a study of blood T cell repertoires in COVID-19. Repertoires were generated with immunoSEQ multiplex PCR, while TCRdb's copy carries only in-frame clones and drops some. The repertoire has around 310,000 clones, approximately 88% of them found once; the top ten carry 5%. Sequences were obtained from PBMCs or T cells enriched from blood (not recorded which). The receptors here all came from a man younger than 45 who had recovered from COVID-19.

The gene calls are TRBV28 and TRBJ2-5; 7 bases align to TRBD2. The CDR3 sequence is 15 residues long. Trimming at V came to 6 bases and at J to 5 bases, leaving 12 bases not matched to a gene. Per the germline V gene, CDR1 is MDHEN and CDR2 is SYDVKM. CDR3 coding DNA: TGTGCCAGCAGCCAGTGGGGGGGGGACGGCGAGACCCAGTACTTC. It specifies CASSQWGGDGETQYF.

The chain uses TRBV27 and TRBJ2-5; tentative D call: TRBD2 (5 bases). This CDR3 is built from 16 residues. Looked up from germline, CDR1 is MNHEY and CDR2 is SMNVEV (reference sequence). V lost 0 bases and J 0 bases, leaving 11 bases between the germline ends. CDR3: CASSLSAGEYQETQYF. CDR3 sequence (DNA): TGTGCCAGCAGTTTATCCGCCGGGGAATACCAAGAGACCCAGTACTTC.

V is TRBV28 and J is TRBJ1-5, with D unresolved. This CDR3 comprises 15 residues. V gave up 3 bases and J gave up 6 bases, with 15 bases separating them. In germline, CDR1 is MDHEN, CDR2 SYDVKM. CDR3 loop: CASSFSPQTGQPQHF. The CDR3, as DNA: TGTGCCAGCAGTTTTTCCCCCCAAACGGGTCAGCCCCAGCATTTT.

The chain joins TRBV5-1 to TRBJ2-7; 11 bases align to TRBD1. This CDR3 contains 14 residues. CDR1 is SGHRS and CDR2 is YFSETQ in the germline V gene. V lost 6 bases to trimming and J lost 3 bases; unmatched junction nucleotides: 5. CDR3 bases: TGCGCCAGCACTACGGGACAGGGGGGCTACGAGCAGTACTTC. This codes for CASTTGQGGYEQYF.

J is TRBJ2-2 and V is TRBV5-1; D uncertain. V was shortened by 0 bases and J by 3 bases, with 9 bases between the two germline ends. The germline CDR1 and CDR2 sequences are SGHRS and YFSETQ. The CDR3 has 15 residues. The CDR3 region has the DNA TGCGCCAGCAGCTTGGTTACAGCTTACACCGGGGAGCTGTTTTTT. It codes for CASSLVTAYTGELFF.

The chain employs TRBV28 and TRBJ2-7; unclear D gene. Per germline, CDR1 MDHEN and CDR2 SYDVKM. The CDR3 contains 12 residues. V lost 6 bases to trimming and J lost 7 bases, with 13 bases between them. As DNA, the CDR3 is TGTGCCAGCAGCCCACCGAACAGTGAGCAGTACTTC. Translating gives CASSPPNSEQYF. The full variable domain, completed using reference TRBV28 and TRBJ2-7, is DVKVTQSSRYLVKRTGEKVFLECVQDMDHENMFWYRQDPGLGLRLIYFSYDVKMKEKGDIPEGYSVSREKKERFSLILESASTNQTSMYLCASSPPNSEQYFGPGTRLTVT.

The gene calls are TRBV28 and TRBJ2-5; tentative D call: TRBD1 (5 bases). The CDR3 runs to 13 residues. The germline gives CDR1 MDHEN, CDR2 SYDVKM. The V and J ends lost 6 bases and 2 bases respectively, with 10 bases between them. The CDR3 loop reads CASRTGIQETQYF. Here the CDR3 DNA reads TGTGCCAGCAGAACAGGCATACAAGAGACCCAGTACTTC.

The rearrangement joins TRBV27 to TRBJ1-1; 9 nucleotides align to TRBD1. The junction had 10 bases not matched to a gene; V was cut back by 3 bases and J by 2 bases. Germline CDR1 MNHEY, CDR2 SMNVEV (reference sequence). The CDR3 runs 17 residues. This CDR3 reads CASSFRAPGQGNTEAFF. The DNA for the CDR3 is TGTGCCAGCAGTTTCCGTGCCCCGGGACAGGGCAACACTGAAGCTTTCTTT.

The chain is built from TRBV7-9 and TRBJ1-1; 7 bases map to TRBD1. Unmatched junction bases numbered 9, after V lost 5 bases and J lost 0 bases. Germline lookup yields CDR1 SEHNR and CDR2 FQNEAQ (reference sequence). This CDR3 has 16 residues. The CDR3 region has the DNA TGTGCCAGCAGCGAGGGACAGAACCTCATGAACACTGAAGCTTTCTTT. Residues: CASSEGQNLMNTEAFF.

The chain combines TRBV27 with TRBJ2-3; no firm D call. V was trimmed by 6 bases and J by 1 base, leaving 11 bases between them. The CDR3 sequence is 14 residues long. CDR1 is MNHEY, CDR2 SMNVEV, per germline (reference sequence). CDR3 protein: CASRVVVGTDTQYF. The CDR3 bases are TGTGCCAGCAGGGTGGTAGTCGGCACAGATACGCAGTATTTT.

This clone was seen only once. The chain is built from TRBV5-1 and TRBJ2-1; possible D gene TRBD2, 5 bases. The V and J ends lost 4 bases and 4 bases respectively, with 12 bases between them. Germline loops: CDR1 SGHRS, CDR2 YFSETQ. There are 14 residues in the CDR3. The CDR3 DNA follows: TGCGCCAGCAGCCCGAATGGGGAGTACAATGAGCAGTTCTTC. It translates to CASSPNGEYNEQFF.

This chain connects TRBV5-1 to TRBJ1-3; maybe TRBD1 (5 bases). CDR3 length: 15 amino acids. Trimming removed 2 bases at V and 0 bases at J, with 9 bases between. Germline V gene data show CDR1 as SGHRS and CDR2 as YFSETQ. CDR3 region: CASSLQASSGNTIYF. The CDR3 DNA reads TGCGCCAGCAGCTTACAGGCCAGCTCTGGAAACACCATATATTTT.

This clone was observed once. V and J are TRBV16 and TRBJ1-2, with 7 positions matching TRBD1. CDR1 is KGHSY, CDR2 FQNENV, per germline. The CDR3 runs 15 residues. V was clipped by 0 bases and J by 4 bases; unmatched bases: 5. CDR3 DNA: TGTGCCAGCAGCCAATCCCAGACAGGGAGCTATGGCTACACCTTC. Amino acids: CASSQSQTGSYGYTF.

This sequence joins TRBV7-6 and TRBJ2-1; 13 nucleotides match TRBD2. The CDR3 sequence is 19 residues long. In germline, CDR1 is SGHVS, CDR2 FNYEAQ. Trimming cost V 5 bases and J 0 bases; bases outside gene matches: 10. The CDR3 protein is CASSARGLAGVSSYNEQFF. CDR3 nucleotides: TGTGCCAGCAGCGCGCGAGGACTAGCGGGGGTAAGCTCCTACAATGAGCAGTTCTTC.

The rearrangement joins TRBV24-1 to TRBJ1-5, with D unclear. Trimming stripped 2 bases from V and 5 bases from J, with 9 bases between. The germline gives CDR1 KGHDR, CDR2 SFDVKD. There are 14 residues in the CDR3. Here the CDR3 DNA reads TGTGCCACCAGTGATTCGACACTCCATCAGCCCCAGCATTTT. Protein product: CATSDSTLHQPQHF.

The rearrangement uses TRBV2 and TRBJ1-3, with TRBD1 matching 7 bases. Germline V lookup: CDR1 SNHLY, CDR2 FYNNEI. With V trimmed by 6 bases and J by 2 bases, 4 bases remained unmatched. The CDR3 contains 14 residues. DNA for the CDR3: TGTGCCAGCAGAGACAGGGAGCCTGGAAACACCATATATTTT. It specifies CASRDREPGNTIYF.

The V gene is TRBV2, the J gene TRBJ2-7, with unresolved D. The CDR3 extends over 14 amino acids. Trimming stripped 5 bases from V and 3 bases from J, with 14 bases between. Germline CDR1 reads SNHLY; CDR2 reads FYNNEI. For the CDR3, the DNA is TGTGCCAGCAGTCCCTTTGAGGTGGGCTACGAGCAGTACTTC. Amino acid sequence: CASSPFEVGYEQYF.

The chain has TRBV27 and TRBJ2-7, with D perhaps TRBD2 (5 bases). The V gene's germline CDR1 is MNHEY and CDR2 SMNVEV (reference sequence). The CDR3 covers 14 residues. V dropped 4 bases and J dropped 1 base, with 11 bases sitting between them. The CDR3 sequence: CASSSFGMSYEQYF. CDR3 DNA: TGTGCCAGCAGTTCGTTCGGGATGTCCTACGAGCAGTACTTC.

The rearrangement uses TRBV27 and TRBJ2-1, with 8 bases identical to TRBD1. V was pared by 5 bases and J by 5 bases, with 11 bases of the junction left unmatched. Germline lookup yields CDR1 MNHEY and CDR2 SMNVEV (reference sequence). The CDR3 consists of 16 residues. The CDR3 nucleotides are TGTGCCAGCAGTCCACCGACAGGGGTTTTTAACAATGAGCAGTTCTTC. Its translation is CASSPPTGVFNNEQFF.

The chain carries TRBV7-9 and TRBJ1-2; D not resolved. Trimming left V 5 bases short and J 0 bases short, with 10 bases between. The germline V gene has CDR1 SEHNR and CDR2 FQNEAQ (reference sequence). The CDR3 sequence is 14 residues long. The CDR3 coding sequence is TGTGCCAGCAGCCGGACCGGGACTAACTATGGCTACACCTTC. This gives the protein CASSRTGTNYGYTF.

This rearrangement joins TRBV19 to TRBJ2-2, with a tentative D call TRBD2 (5 bases). This CDR3 is 16 amino acids long. V lost 0 bases to trimming and J lost 7 bases, with 15 bases between them. Germline loops: CDR1 LNHDA, CDR2 SQIVND (reference sequence). CDR3 sequence reads: CASSIEPSNQIGELFF. CDR3 coding DNA: TGTGCCAGTAGTATAGAGCCTAGCAACCAAATCGGGGAGCTGTTTTTT.

The chain employs TRBV7-9 and TRBJ1-2; 9 bases agree with TRBD1. V was clipped by 5 bases and J by 6 bases; unmatched bases: 7. Looked up from germline, CDR1 is SEHNR and CDR2 is FQNEAQ (reference sequence). This CDR3 contains 14 residues. The CDR3 nucleotides read TGTGCCAGCAGCCCCACGGACAGGGGCGATGGCTACACCTTC. It codes for CASSPTDRGDGYTF.

The V call is TRBV7-9, the J call TRBJ2-7, with 7 bases lining up with TRBD1. The germline V gene encodes CDR1 SEHNR and CDR2 FQNEAQ (reference sequence). This CDR3 contains 14 residues. J lost 1 base, V lost 5 bases, and 5 bases had no gene match. CDR3 sequence reads: CASSIRTGSYEQYF. The DNA for the CDR3 is TGTGCCAGCAGCATAAGGACAGGATCCTACGAGCAGTACTTC. The full variable domain, completed using reference TRBV7-9 and TRBJ2-7, is DTGVSQNPRHKITKRGQNVTFRCDPISEHNRLYWYRQTLGQGPEFLTYFQNEAQLEKSRLLSDRFSAERPKGSFSTLEIQRTEQGDSAMYLCASSIRTGSYEQYFGPGTRLTVT.

This sequence joins TRBV24-1 and TRBJ2-1; 12 bases match TRBD1. CDR1 KGHDR and CDR2 SFDVKD come from the germline V gene. The ends lost 5 bases at V and 6 bases at J; junction bases unmatched: 7. The CDR3 loop spans 16 amino acids. The CDR3 sequence is CATSVEGQGASNEQFF. In DNA, the CDR3 is TGTGCCACCAGTGTCGAGGGACAGGGGGCGAGCAATGAGCAGTTCTTC.

This chain joins TRBV2 and TRBJ1-2; 8 nucleotides match TRBD1. V gave up 6 bases and J gave up 8 bases; unmatched junction bases: 8. This CDR3 has 13 residues. CDR1 is SNHLY and CDR2 is FYNNEI in the germline V gene. CDR3 coding DNA: TGTGCCAGCAGGAATTCAGGGGGCGGAGGCTACACCTTC. Amino acid sequence: CASRNSGGGGYTF.

This chain joins TRBV24-1 and TRBJ2-7, with 7 bases lining up with TRBD1. The CDR3 covers 14 residues. Trimming at V came to 4 bases and at J to 3 bases, leaving 5 bases not matched to a gene. CDR1 is KGHDR and CDR2 is SFDVKD in the germline V gene. The CDR3 DNA sequence: TGTGCCACCAGTGAAACCGGGACAGACTACGAGCAGTACTTC. It yields the protein CATSETGTDYEQYF.

The chain uses TRBV5-1 and TRBJ1-6, with 9 bases lining up with TRBD1. The V gene's germline CDR1 is SGHRS and CDR2 YFSETQ. This CDR3 contains 15 residues. V dropped 4 bases and J dropped 8; count of bases not matched to a gene: 7. The CDR3 nucleotides are TGCGCCAGCAGCCCCGGGACAGGGTCGGATTCACCCCTCCACTTT. Protein: CASSPGTGSDSPLHF.

CDR3 in DNA: TGTGCCAGCAGCCTAGGAACGACAGGACTCCTCCACTTT. It yields the protein CASSLGTTGLLHF. The chain combines TRBV28 with TRBJ1-6; possibly TRBD1 for D (6 bases). CDR3 length equals 13 residues. Trimming removed 6 bases from V and 15 bases from J, with 18 bases in between. The germline V gene encodes CDR1 MDHEN and CDR2 SYDVKM. The whole variable domain, filled in from reference TRBV28 and TRBJ1-6, reads DVKVTQSSRYLVKRTGEKVFLECVQDMDHENMFWYRQDPGLGLRLIYFSYDVKMKEKGDIPEGYSVSREKKERFSLILESASTNQTSMYLCASSLGTTGLLHFGNGTRLTVT.